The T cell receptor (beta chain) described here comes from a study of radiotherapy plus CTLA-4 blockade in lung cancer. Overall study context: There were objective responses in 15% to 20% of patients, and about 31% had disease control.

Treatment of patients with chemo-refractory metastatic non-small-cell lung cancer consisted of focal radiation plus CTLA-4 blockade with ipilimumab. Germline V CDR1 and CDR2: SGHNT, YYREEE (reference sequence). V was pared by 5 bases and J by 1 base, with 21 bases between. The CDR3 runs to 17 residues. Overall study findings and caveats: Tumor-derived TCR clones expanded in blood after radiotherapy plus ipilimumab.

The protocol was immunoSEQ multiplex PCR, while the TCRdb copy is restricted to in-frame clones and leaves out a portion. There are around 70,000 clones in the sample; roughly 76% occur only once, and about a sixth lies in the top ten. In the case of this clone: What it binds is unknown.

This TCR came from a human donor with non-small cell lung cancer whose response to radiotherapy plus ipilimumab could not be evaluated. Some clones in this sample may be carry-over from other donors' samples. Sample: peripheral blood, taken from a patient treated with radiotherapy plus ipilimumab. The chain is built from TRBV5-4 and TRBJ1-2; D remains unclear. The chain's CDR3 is CASSSERAQLLNYGYTF. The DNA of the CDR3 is TGTGCCAGCAGTTCCGAGAGGGCACAACTACTTAACTATGGCTACACCTTC.